One sample yielded the 25 T cell receptor beta chains listed below, sequenced in a study of blood T cell repertoires in COVID-19. Data came from immunoSEQ multiplex PCR; TCRdb stores just in-frame clones and leaves some out. The data contain 300,000 to 350,000 clones, about 90% of them singletons. The sequencing input was peripheral blood. Receptor source: a middle-aged woman with COVID-19, enrolled during active disease.

V usage is TRBV7-9 and J usage is TRBJ1-5, with unresolved D. V was shortened by 3 bases and J by 4 bases, with 7 bases between the two germline ends. Germline-derived CDR1 and CDR2 are SEHNR and FQNEAQ (reference sequence). The CDR3 is 13 amino acids. The CDR3 region has the DNA TGTGCCAGCAGCTTCCTGGAGAATCAGCCCCAGCATTTT. Its translation: CASSFLENQPQHF.

The V gene is TRBV9, the J gene TRBJ1-2; 10 nucleotides line up with TRBD1. V lost 4 bases, J lost 7 bases, and 13 bases stayed unmatched. The CDR3 length is 16 residues. The germline V gene has CDR1 SGDLS and CDR2 YYNGEE. The CDR3 nucleotides read TGTGCCAGCAGCCCGCACCCCGGGACAGGGGCAGGTGGCTACACCTTC. Translating gives CASSPHPGTGAGGYTF. Using reference TRBV9 and TRBJ1-2 for the parts outside the CDR3, the full variable domain is DSGVTQTPKHLITATGQRVTLRCSPRSGDLSVYWYQQSLDQGLQFLIQYYNGEERAKGNILERFSAQQFPDLHSELNLSSLELGDSALYFCASSPHPGTGAGGYTFGSGTRLTVV.

This chain joins TRBV6-5 and TRBJ2-1, with D maybe TRBD2 (5 bases). Trimming took off 7 bases at V and 4 bases at J, with 14 bases between the two ends. The CDR3 covers 14 residues. Germline CDR1 reads MNHEY; CDR2 reads SVGAGI. CDR3 nucleotide sequence: TGTGCCAGCACTCCCCAGCGGAGTTACAATGAGCAGTTCTTC. Translating it yields CASTPQRSYNEQFF.

V and J are TRBV2 and TRBJ1-5; D is unclear. Germline lookup yields CDR1 SNHLY and CDR2 FYNNEI. Trimming shortened V by 4 bases and J by 4 bases, and 17 bases separated the two germline ends. The CDR3 consists of 16 residues. This CDR3 is CASSAGGSGNNQPQHF. The CDR3, as DNA: TGTGCCAGCAGTGCCGGTGGGTCGGGGAATAATCAGCCCCAGCATTTT.

This clone was counted a few times. V is TRBV6-5 and J is TRBJ2-3; 7 bases map to TRBD2. This CDR3 spans 14 amino acids. With 8 bases clipped from V and 7 bases from J, the junction kept 12 bases outside the gene matches. Germline CDR1 is MNHEY and CDR2 is SVGAGI. The CDR3 region is CASLNRGGYYTQYF. The DNA of the CDR3 is TGTGCCAGCCTTAATCGGGGAGGGTACTATACGCAGTATTTT.

This chain uses TRBV5-3 with TRBJ1-5, with TRBD1 matching over 9 bases. TRBV5-3 is treated as an ORF (open reading frame) with a function not yet certain. This CDR3 region has 17 residues. The V segment lost 4 bases and the J segment 0 bases; nucleotides outside the gene matches: 8. The DNA of the CDR3 is TGTGCCAGAAGCCTGACGGACAGGGGCGTTAGCAATCAGCCCCAGCATTTT. Residues: CARSLTDRGVSNQPQHF.

This CDR3 is CASSLIRTYEQYF. The CDR3, as DNA: TGTGCCAGCAGCTTGATCCGTACCTACGAGCAGTACTTC. The rearrangement uses TRBV5-6 and TRBJ2-7, with D uncertain. Trimming took off 1 base at V and 2 bases at J, with 7 bases between the two ends. CDR3 length equals 13 residues. Germline lookup yields CDR1 SGHDT and CDR2 YYEEEE.

The chain has TRBV7-2 and TRBJ2-7; D gene unclear. The CDR3 is 11 residues long. Germline CDR1 and CDR2: SGHTA and FQGNSA. The germline V and J ends were trimmed by 5 bases and 3 bases, with 5 bases remaining between them. The CDR3 sequence is CASSLLYEQYF. In DNA form, the CDR3 reads TGTGCCAGCAGCCTCCTCTACGAGCAGTACTTC.

CDR3 amino acids: CASSAYRAGSYNSPLHF. The CDR3, as DNA: TGTGCCAGCAGCGCGTACAGGGCGGGCTCCTATAATTCACCCCTCCACTTT. The chain employs TRBV7-8 and TRBJ1-6; maybe TRBD1 (6 bases). Germline CDR1 and CDR2: SGHVS and FQNEAQ. Between the trimmed V and J ends, which lost 5 bases and 0 bases, there was a span of 14 bases. CDR3 length equals 17 residues.

The CDR3 DNA is TGTGCCAGCTCACCACTCAAAAACTATGGCTACACCTTC. Translated, it gives CASSPLKNYGYTF. This chain links TRBV18 with TRBJ1-2; unclear D gene. Trimming shortened V by 1 base and J by 2 bases, and 5 bases separated the two germline ends. Germline loops: CDR1 KGHSH, CDR2 LQKENI. This CDR3 has 13 amino acids.

The genes are TRBV4-2 and TRBJ1-1, with D possibly matching TRBD1 (5 bases). The V and J ends lost 1 base and 3 bases respectively, with 21 bases between them. Germline values: CDR1 LGHNA, CDR2 YNFKEQ. This CDR3 spans 18 amino acids. This CDR3 is CASSQVEDAGGRDTEAFF. The CDR3 coding sequence is TGTGCCAGCAGCCAAGTGGAGGACGCCGGGGGGAGAGACACTGAAGCTTTCTTT.

The chain joins TRBV5-1 to TRBJ1-1; the match to TRBD1 covers 7 bases. CDR3 length: 14 residues. The ends lost 10 bases at V and 2 bases at J; junction bases unmatched: 11. CDR1 is SGHRS and CDR2 is YFSETQ in the germline V gene. CDR3 DNA: TGCGCCTGTAAGACCGGGACAGCAAACACTGAAGCTTTCTTT. Translating it yields CACKTGTANTEAFF.

The chain couples TRBV7-9 to TRBJ1-2; 10 positions match TRBD1. The ends lost 6 bases at V and 4 bases at J; junction bases unmatched: 8. Germline V CDR1 and CDR2: SEHNR, FQNEAQ (reference sequence). The CDR3 covers 15 residues. The CDR3 DNA is TGTGCCAGCAGACCCGGGACAGGGGTTAGCTATGGCTACACCTTC. It specifies CASRPGTGVSYGYTF.

V and J are TRBV28 and TRBJ1-2, with unresolved D. This CDR3 is built from 14 residues. Deletions cut 6 bases from V and 6 bases from J, with 17 bases between. Germline loops: CDR1 MDHEN, CDR2 SYDVKM. The CDR3, as DNA: TGTGCCAGCAGACTAGGAGGGCCCGCGGATGGCTACACCTTC. Protein product: CASRLGGPADGYTF.

The rearrangement links TRBV3-1 (or the pseudogene TRBV3-2) to TRBJ1-4; tentatively, D is TRBD1 (5 bases). This CDR3 has 16 amino acids. Germline values: CDR1 LGHDT, CDR2 YNNKEL (reference sequence). V dropped 4 bases and J dropped 0 bases, with 12 bases sitting between them. The CDR3 spells CASSRSWGATNEKLFF. In DNA form, the CDR3 reads TGTGCCAGCAGCCGTTCGTGGGGGGCAACTAATGAAAAACTGTTTTTT.

The chain joins TRBV29-1 to TRBJ1-1; 7 positions agree with TRBD1. Germline V gene lookup returns CDR1 SQVTM and CDR2 ANQGSEA. Germline trimming cut 7 bases from V and 0 bases from J; bases unmatched to any gene: 11. This CDR3 has 15 residues. CDR3 sequence reads: CSARGGAGVNTEAFF. CDR3 sequence (DNA): TGCAGCGCTAGAGGGGGCGCCGGGGTGAACACTGAAGCTTTCTTT.

The gene calls are TRBV27 and TRBJ2-1, with 8 bases aligning to TRBD2. The CDR3 has 17 residues. With 3 bases clipped from V and 3 bases from J, the junction kept 10 bases outside the gene matches. Germline V gives CDR1 MNHEY, CDR2 SMNVEV (reference sequence). This CDR3 is CASSFFPSSGSYNEQFF. The CDR3 DNA sequence: TGTGCCAGCAGTTTTTTCCCTTCGAGCGGGAGCTACAATGAGCAGTTCTTC.

V is TRBV9 and J is TRBJ2-2, with a possible D match to TRBD1 (6 bases). The CDR3 consists of 14 residues. CDR1 SGDLS and CDR2 YYNGEE come from the germline V gene. V was clipped by 5 bases and J by 0 bases, with 8 bases between them. The CDR3 nucleotides are TGTGCCAGCAGAGGGACATCGAACACCGGGGAGCTGTTTTTT. This gives the protein CASRGTSNTGELFF.

This clone was picked up a small number of times. This chain joins TRBV7-3 and TRBJ1-5; D is perhaps TRBD1 (5 bases). Trimming took 2 bases from V and 3 from J, leaving 5 bases between them. Germline loops: CDR1 SGHTA, CDR2 FQGTGA. There are 13 residues in the CDR3. The CDR3 DNA follows: TGTGCCAGCAGCTTAGGGGCCAATCAGCCCCAGCATTTT. It translates to CASSLGANQPQHF.

The chain uses TRBV5-1 and TRBJ2-2; 9 nucleotides agree with TRBD2. In germline, CDR1 is SGHRS, CDR2 YFSETQ. The CDR3 contains 17 residues. J lost 6 bases, V lost 4 bases, and 13 bases had no gene match. The CDR3 region is CASSAHRGTSYSGELFF. The CDR3 region has the DNA TGCGCCAGCAGCGCCCATCGAGGGACTAGCTATTCCGGGGAGCTGTTTTTT.

The count of this clone is one. The chain uses TRBV19 and TRBJ1-1; D is perhaps TRBD1 (5 bases). V was cut by 8 bases and J by 5 bases, with 15 bases left in between. The CDR3 extends over 13 amino acids. CDR1 is LNHDA and CDR2 is SQIVND in the germline V gene (reference sequence). This CDR3 reads CASGTSGGTEAFF. CDR3 nucleotide sequence: TGTGCCAGTGGTACTTCCGGGGGGACTGAAGCTTTCTTT.

The chain uses TRBV6-2 or TRBV6-3 and TRBJ1-3, with a possible D match to TRBD1 (5 bases). This CDR3 has 16 amino acids. The V and J ends lost 6 bases and 0 bases respectively, with 15 bases between them. Germline V CDR1 and CDR2: MNHEY, SVGEGT. CDR3 bases: TGTGCCAGCAGCCTCACACGGACATCCTCTGGAAACACCATATATTTT. Encoded protein: CASSLTRTSSGNTIYF.

The V call is TRBV7-3, the J call TRBJ2-1; 7 positions match TRBD1. V lost 5 bases, J lost 3 bases, and 7 bases stayed unmatched. The CDR3 totals 15 residues. The germline gives CDR1 SGHTA, CDR2 FQGTGA. CDR3 in amino acids: CASSATGAGYNEQFF. In DNA form, the CDR3 reads TGTGCCAGCAGCGCCACAGGGGCTGGCTACAATGAGCAGTTCTTC.

The V gene is TRBV4-1, the J gene TRBJ1-2; no reliable D call. The CDR3 length is 15 residues. The V gene lost 3 bases and the J gene lost 5 bases, with 16 bases spanning the gap. The germline gives CDR1 MGHRA, CDR2 YSYEKL. In DNA form, the CDR3 reads TGCGCCAGCAGCCAGACTTCGACCATTAGGTATGGCTACACCTTC. Protein product: CASSQTSTIRYGYTF.

V and J are TRBV30 and TRBJ2-1, with D possibly matching TRBD2 (6 bases). Trimming stripped 2 bases from V and 6 bases from J, with 17 bases between. CDR1 GTSNPN and CDR2 SVGIG come from the germline V gene (reference sequence). The CDR3 consists of 15 residues. This chain's CDR3 is CAWSSLLLARNEQFF. Written as DNA, the CDR3 is TGTGCCTGGAGTTCGCTTCTACTAGCACGCAATGAGCAGTTCTTC.